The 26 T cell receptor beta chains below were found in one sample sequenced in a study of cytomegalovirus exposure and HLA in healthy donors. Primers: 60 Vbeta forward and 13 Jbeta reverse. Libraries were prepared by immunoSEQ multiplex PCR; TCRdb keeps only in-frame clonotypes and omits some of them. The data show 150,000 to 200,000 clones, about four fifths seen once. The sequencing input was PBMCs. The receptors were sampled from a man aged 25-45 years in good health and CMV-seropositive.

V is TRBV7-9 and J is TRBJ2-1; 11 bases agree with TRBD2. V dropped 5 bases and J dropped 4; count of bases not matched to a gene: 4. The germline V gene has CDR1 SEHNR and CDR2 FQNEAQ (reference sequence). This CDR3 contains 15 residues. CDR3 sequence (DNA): TGTGCCAGCAGCCCCAGACTAGCGGGATACAATGAGCAGTTCTTC. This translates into CASSPRLAGYNEQFF.

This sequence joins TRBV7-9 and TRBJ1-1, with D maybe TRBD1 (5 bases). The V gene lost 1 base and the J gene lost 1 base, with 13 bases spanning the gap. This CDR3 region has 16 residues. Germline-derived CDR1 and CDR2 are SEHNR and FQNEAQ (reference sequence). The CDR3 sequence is CASSLGSQGANTEAFF. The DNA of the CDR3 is TGTGCCAGCAGCTTAGGGTCTCAGGGCGCGAACACTGAAGCTTTCTTT.

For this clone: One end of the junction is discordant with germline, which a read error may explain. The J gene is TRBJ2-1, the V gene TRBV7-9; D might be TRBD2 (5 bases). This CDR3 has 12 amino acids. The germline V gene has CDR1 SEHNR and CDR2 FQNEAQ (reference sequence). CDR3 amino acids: CSSNLRGNEQFF. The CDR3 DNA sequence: TGTTCCAGCAACTTACGGGGCAATGAGCAGTTCTTC.

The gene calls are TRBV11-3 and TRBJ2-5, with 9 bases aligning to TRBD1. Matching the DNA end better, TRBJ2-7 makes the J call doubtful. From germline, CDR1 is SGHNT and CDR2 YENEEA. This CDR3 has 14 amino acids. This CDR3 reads CASSPGQGSNEQYF. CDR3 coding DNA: TGTGCCAGCAGCCCCGGACAGGGGAGCAACGAGCAGTACTTC.

The DNA of the CDR3 is TGTGCCAGCAGGGCCAGACAGGGGGGTGAAAAACTGTTTTTT. Encoded protein: CASRARQGGEKLFF. The chain uses TRBV27 and TRBJ1-4; 9 bases line up with TRBD1. CDR3 length: 14 amino acids. Trimming cost V 6 bases and J 7 bases; bases outside gene matches: 6. In germline, CDR1 is MNHEY, CDR2 SMNVEV (reference sequence).

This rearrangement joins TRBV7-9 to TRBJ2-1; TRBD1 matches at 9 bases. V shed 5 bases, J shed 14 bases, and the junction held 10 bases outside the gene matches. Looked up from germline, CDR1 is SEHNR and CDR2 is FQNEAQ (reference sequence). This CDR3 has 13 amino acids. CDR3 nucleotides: TGTGCCAGCAGCCACAGGGGGCAAACTCAGGAGTTCTTC. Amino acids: CASSHRGQTQEFF.

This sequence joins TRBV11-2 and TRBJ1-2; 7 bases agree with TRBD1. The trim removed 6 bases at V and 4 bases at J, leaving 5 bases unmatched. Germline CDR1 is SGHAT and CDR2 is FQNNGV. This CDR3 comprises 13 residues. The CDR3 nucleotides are TGTGCCAGCAGGGACGGGACAGTCTATGGCTACACCTTC. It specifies CASRDGTVYGYTF.

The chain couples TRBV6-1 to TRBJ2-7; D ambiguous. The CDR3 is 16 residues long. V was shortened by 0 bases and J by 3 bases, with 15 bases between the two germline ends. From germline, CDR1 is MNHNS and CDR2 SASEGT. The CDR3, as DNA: TGTGCCAGCAGTGAAGCGAGGTCCGCGAGAGGCTACGAGCAGTACTTC. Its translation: CASSEARSARGYEQYF.

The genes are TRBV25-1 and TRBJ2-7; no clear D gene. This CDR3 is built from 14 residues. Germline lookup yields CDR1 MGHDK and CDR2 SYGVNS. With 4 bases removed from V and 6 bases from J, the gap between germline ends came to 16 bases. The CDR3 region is CASSVLGTAAEQYF. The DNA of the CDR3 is TGTGCCAGCAGTGTTCTAGGTACGGCGGCCGAGCAGTACTTC.

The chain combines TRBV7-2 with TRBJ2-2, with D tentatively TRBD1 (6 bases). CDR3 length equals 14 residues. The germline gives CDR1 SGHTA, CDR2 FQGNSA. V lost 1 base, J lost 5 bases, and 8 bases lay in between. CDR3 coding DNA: TGTGCCAGCAGCTTAGGAGGGGGAACCGGGGAGCTGTTTTTT. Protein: CASSLGGGTGELFF.

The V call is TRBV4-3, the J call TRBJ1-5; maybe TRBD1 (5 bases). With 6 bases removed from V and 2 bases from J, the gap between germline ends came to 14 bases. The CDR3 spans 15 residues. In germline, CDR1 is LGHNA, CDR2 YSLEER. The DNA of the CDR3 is TGCGCCAGCAGGGACACCCTGGGTGGCAATCAGCCCCAGCATTTT. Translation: CASRDTLGGNQPQHF.

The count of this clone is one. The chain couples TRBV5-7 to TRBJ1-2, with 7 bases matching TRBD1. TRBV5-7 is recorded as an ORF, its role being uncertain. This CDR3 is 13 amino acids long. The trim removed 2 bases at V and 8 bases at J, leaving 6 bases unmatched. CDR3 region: CASSFDRAAGYTF. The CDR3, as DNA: TGTGCCAGCAGCTTCGACAGGGCCGCCGGCTACACCTTC.

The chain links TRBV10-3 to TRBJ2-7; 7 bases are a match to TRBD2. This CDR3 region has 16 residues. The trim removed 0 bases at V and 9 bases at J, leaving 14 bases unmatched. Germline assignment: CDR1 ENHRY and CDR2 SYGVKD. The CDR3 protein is CAISESFGRENGGQYF. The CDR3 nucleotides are TGTGCCATCAGTGAGTCCTTCGGGCGGGAGAATGGTGGGCAGTACTTC.

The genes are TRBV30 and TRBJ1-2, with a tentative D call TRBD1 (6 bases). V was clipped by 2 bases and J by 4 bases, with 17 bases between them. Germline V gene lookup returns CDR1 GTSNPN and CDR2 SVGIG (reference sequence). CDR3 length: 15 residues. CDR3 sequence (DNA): TGTGCCTGGAGTAAACCCCTTGGACAGTCCTATGGCTACACCTTC. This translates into CAWSKPLGQSYGYTF.

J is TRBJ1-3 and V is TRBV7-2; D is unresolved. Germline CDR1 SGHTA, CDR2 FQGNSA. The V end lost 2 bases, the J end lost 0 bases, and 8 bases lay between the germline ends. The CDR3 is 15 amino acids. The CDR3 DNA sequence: TGTGCCAGCAGCTTAAGCCGGGGCTCTGGAAACACCATATATTTT. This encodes CASSLSRGSGNTIYF. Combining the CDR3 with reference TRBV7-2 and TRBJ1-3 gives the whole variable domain GAGVSQSPSNKVTEKGKDVELRCDPISGHTALYWYRQSLGQGLEFLIYFQGNSAPDKSGLPSDRFSAERTGGSVSTLTIQRTQQEDSAVYLCASSLSRGSGNTIYFGEGSWLTVV.

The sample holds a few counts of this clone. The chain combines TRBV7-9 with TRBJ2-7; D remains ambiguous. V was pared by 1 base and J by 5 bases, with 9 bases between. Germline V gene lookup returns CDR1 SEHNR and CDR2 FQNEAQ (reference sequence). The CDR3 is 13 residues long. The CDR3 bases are TGTGCCAGCAGCTTAGTATACAGCCACGAGCAGTACTTC. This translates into CASSLVYSHEQYF.

The CDR3 spells CASSRGIQGVNNSPLHF. The DNA of the CDR3 is TGTGCCAGTAGTCGCGGGATACAGGGGGTAAATAATTCACCCCTCCACTTT. The V call is TRBV19, the J call TRBJ1-6; 8 nucleotides agree with TRBD1. Germline V gene sequence: CDR1 LNHDA, CDR2 SQIVND (reference sequence). J gave up 5 bases and V 5 bases, and 11 bases lay outside the gene matches. This CDR3 comprises 17 residues.

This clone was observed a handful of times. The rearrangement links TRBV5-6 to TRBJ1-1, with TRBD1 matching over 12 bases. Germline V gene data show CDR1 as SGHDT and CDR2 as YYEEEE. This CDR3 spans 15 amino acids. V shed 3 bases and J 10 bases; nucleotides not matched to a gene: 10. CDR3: CASSSRPGTGGLAFF. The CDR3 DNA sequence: TGTGCCAGCAGCTCGCGGCCCGGGACAGGGGGCTTAGCTTTCTTT.

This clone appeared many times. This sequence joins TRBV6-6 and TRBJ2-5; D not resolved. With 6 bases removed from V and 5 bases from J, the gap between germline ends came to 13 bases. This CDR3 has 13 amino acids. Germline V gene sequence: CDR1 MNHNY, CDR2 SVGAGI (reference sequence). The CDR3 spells CASSYTETETQYF. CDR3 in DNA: TGTGCCAGCAGCTACACGGAGACGGAGACCCAGTACTTC.

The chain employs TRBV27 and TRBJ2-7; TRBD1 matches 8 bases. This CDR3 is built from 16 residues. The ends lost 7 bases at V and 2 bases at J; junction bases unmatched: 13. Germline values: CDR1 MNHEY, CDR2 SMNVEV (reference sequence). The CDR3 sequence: CASTTAPGQETYEQYF. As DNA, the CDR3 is TGTGCCAGCACGACCGCCCCGGGACAGGAGACCTACGAGCAGTACTTC.

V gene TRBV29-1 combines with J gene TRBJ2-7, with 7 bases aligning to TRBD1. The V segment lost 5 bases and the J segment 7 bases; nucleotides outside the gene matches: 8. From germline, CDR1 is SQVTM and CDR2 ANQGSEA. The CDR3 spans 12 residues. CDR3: CSVTDRVREQYF. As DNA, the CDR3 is TGCAGCGTTACCGACAGGGTGAGAGAGCAGTACTTC.

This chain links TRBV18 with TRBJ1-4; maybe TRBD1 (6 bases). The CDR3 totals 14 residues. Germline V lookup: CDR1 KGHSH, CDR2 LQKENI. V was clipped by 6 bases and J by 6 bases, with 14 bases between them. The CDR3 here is CASSPRGGDEKLFF. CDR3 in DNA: TGTGCCAGCTCCCCCAGAGGGGGAGATGAAAAACTGTTTTTT.

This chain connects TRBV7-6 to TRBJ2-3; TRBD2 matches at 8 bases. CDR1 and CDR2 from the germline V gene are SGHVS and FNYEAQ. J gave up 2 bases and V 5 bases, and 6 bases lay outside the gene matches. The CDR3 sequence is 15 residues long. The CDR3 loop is CASSRGGSTTDTQYF. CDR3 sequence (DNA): TGTGCCAGCAGCCGCGGGGGGTCGACCACAGATACGCAGTATTTT.

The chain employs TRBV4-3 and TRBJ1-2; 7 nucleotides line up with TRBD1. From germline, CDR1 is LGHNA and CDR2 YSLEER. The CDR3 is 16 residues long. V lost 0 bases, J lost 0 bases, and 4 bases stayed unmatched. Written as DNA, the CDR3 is TGCGCCAGCAGCCAAGATAGGGGGACAGCTAACTATGGCTACACCTTC. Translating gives CASSQDRGTANYGYTF.

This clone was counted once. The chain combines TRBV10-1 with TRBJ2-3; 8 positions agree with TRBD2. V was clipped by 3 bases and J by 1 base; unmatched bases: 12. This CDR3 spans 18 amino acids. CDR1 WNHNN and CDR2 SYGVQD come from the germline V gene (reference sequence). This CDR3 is CASSDLLAGSRGTDTQYF. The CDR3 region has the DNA TGCGCCAGCAGTGATCTGCTAGCGGGTAGCAGGGGCACAGATACGCAGTATTTT.

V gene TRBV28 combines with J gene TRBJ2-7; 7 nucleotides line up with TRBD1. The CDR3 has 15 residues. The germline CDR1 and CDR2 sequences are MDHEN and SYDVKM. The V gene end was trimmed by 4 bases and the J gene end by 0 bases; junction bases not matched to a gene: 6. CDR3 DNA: TGTGCCAGCAGTTCAGCCGGGACAGTCTCCTACGAGCAGTACTTC. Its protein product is CASSSAGTVSYEQYF.